This record looks at one T cell receptor beta chain sequence and its context. Antigen unknown. Libraries were prepared by immunoSEQ multiplex PCR; TCRdb keeps only in-frame clonotypes and omits some of them. The data contain some 37,000 clones, around nine tenths of them singletons. This sample was included in a study of STAT3 mutations in large granular lymphocyte leukemia. Study as a whole: Among longitudinally sequenced T-LGLL patients, roughly half had canonical activating STAT3 mutations detected. Study-wide points: At least one immunodominant TCR beta clonotype appeared in every T-cell large granular lymphocyte leukemia patient. Clonal expansion was inferred from samples taken at other timepoints.

The receptor was isolated from a human donor with T large granular lymphocyte leukemia. Some clones in this sample may be carry-over from other donors' samples. Material: PBMCs.

The CDR3 sequence: CASSYPLGGTQYF. The CDR3 nucleotides read TGTGCCAGCAGTTACCCGTTAGGAGGGACCCAGTACTTC. V is TRBV6-5 and J is TRBJ2-5; TRBD2 might be the D (5 bases). Between the trimmed V and J ends, which lost 2 bases and 7 bases, there was a span of 11 bases. This CDR3 has 13 amino acids. The germline gives CDR1 MNHEY, CDR2 SVGAGI.